This TCR beta chain originates from a study of blood T cell repertoires in COVID-19. Study-level background: Collection of acute and convalescent COVID-19 samples took place in the United States, Italy and Spain. PBMCs, B-cell-depleted T cells, or T cells provided the cDNA or gDNA that made up the material.

After removal of 3 bases from V and 4 bases from J, the junction contained 6 bases not matched to a gene. CDR3 length: 14 residues. Germline V gene lookup returns CDR1 SGHDT and CDR2 YYEEEE. The assay was immunoSEQ multiplex PCR, and TCRdb's table has in-frame clones only and misses some. This repertoire shows about 120,000 clones, around four fifths found once; its top ten account for just under 25%. This clone was observed once. The V gene is TRBV5-6, the J gene TRBJ2-7; 8 positions match TRBD2. This sequence originates from a human donor in a cohort sampled during active COVID-19. Specimen: peripheral blood. The CDR3 nucleotides are TGTGCCAGCAGCTGGAGCCGGGGGGGATACGAGCAGTACTTC. This encodes CASSWSRGGYEQYF.